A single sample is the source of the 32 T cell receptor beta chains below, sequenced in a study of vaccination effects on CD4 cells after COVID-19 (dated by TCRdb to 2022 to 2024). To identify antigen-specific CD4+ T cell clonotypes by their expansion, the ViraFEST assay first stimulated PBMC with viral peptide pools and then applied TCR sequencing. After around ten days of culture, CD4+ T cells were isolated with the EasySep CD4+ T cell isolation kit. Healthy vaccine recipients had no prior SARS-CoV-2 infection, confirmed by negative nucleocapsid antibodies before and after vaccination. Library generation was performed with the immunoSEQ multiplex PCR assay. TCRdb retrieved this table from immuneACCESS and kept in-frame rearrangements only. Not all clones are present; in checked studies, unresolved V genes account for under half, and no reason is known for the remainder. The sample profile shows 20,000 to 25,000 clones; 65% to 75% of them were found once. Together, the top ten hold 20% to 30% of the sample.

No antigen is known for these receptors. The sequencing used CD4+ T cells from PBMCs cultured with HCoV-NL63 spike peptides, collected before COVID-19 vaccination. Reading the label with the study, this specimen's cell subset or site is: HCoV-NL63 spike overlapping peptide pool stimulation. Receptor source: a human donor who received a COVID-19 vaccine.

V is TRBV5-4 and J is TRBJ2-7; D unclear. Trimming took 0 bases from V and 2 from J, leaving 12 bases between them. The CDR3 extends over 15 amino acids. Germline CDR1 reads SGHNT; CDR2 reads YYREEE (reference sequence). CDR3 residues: CASSLGAKIPYEQYF. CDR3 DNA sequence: TGTGCCAGCAGCTTGGGGGCAAAGATTCCCTACGAGCAGTACTTC.

The CDR3 region is CATSSEETGNTIYF. The CDR3 DNA reads TGTGCCACCAGCAGTGAAGAGACAGGAAACACCATATATTTT. The V gene is TRBV15, the J gene TRBJ1-3; no firm D call. Trimming removed 3 bases at V and 4 bases at J, with 10 bases between. Germline assignment: CDR1 LNHNV and CDR2 YYDKDF (reference sequence). CDR3 length: 14 residues. The variable domain in full, completed from reference TRBV15 and TRBJ1-3, reads DAMVIQNPRYQVTQFGKPVTLSCSQTLNHNVMYWYQQKSSQAPKLLFHYYDKDFNNEADTPDNFQSRRPNTSFCFLDIRSPGLGDTAMYLCATSSEETGNTIYFGEGSWLTVV.

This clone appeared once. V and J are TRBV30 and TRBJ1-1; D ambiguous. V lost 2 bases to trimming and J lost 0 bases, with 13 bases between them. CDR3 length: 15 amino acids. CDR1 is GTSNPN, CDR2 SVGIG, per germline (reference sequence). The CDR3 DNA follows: TGTGCCTGGAGTCCCTCAGTTCTCATGAACACTGAAGCTTTCTTT. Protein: CAWSPSVLMNTEAFF.

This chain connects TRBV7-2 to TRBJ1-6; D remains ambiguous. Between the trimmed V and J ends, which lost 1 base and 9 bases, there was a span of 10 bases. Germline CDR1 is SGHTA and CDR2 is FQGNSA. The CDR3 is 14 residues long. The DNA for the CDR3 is TGTGCCAGCAGCTTAGGGCCCGGCGGTTCACCCCTCCACTTT. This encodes CASSLGPGGSPLHF.

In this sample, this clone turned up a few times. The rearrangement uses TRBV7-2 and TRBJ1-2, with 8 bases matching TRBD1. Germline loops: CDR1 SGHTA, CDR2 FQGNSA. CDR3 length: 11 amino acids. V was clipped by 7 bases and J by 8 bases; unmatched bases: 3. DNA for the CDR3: TGTGCCAGCACCCAGGGGGCAGGCTACACCTTC. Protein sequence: CASTQGAGYTF.

The CDR3 loop is CASSFDRSSYEQYF. In nucleotides, the CDR3 is TGCGCCAGCAGCTTTGACAGGAGCTCCTACGAGCAGTACTTC. The chain employs TRBV5-1 and TRBJ2-7; TRBD1 is a possible D gene (6 bases). The CDR3 is 14 amino acids. The ends were cut back, 2 bases at V and 0 bases at J, with 9 bases in the middle. Germline V CDR1 and CDR2: SGHRS, YFSETQ.

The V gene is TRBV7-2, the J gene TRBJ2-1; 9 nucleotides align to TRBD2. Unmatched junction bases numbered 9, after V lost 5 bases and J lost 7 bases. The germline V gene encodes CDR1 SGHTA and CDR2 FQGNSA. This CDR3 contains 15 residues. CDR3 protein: CASSLQAGGSNEQFF. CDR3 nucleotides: TGTGCCAGCAGCCTCCAGGCGGGAGGGTCTAATGAGCAGTTCTTC.

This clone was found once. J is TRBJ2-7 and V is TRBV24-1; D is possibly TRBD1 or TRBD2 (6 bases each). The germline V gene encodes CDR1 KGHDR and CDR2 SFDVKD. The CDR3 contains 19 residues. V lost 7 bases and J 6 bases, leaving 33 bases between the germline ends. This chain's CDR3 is CATSPNRAKGGGIRSEQYF. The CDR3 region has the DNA TGTGCCACCAGCCCCAACAGGGCCAAGGGGGGCGGGATAAGAAGCGAGCAGTACTTC.

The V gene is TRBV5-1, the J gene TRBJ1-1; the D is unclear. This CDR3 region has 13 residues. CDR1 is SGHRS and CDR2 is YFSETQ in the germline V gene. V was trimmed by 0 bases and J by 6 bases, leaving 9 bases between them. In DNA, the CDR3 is TGCGCCAGCAGCTTGGAAGTTGCAGCTGAAGCTTTCTTT. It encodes CASSLEVAAEAFF.

This CDR3 reads CASSPYGQGYGYTF. The CDR3 coding sequence is TGCGCCAGCAGCCCGTATGGACAGGGATATGGCTACACCTTC. The chain links TRBV4-1 to TRBJ1-2; 8 nucleotides line up with TRBD1. CDR1 MGHRA and CDR2 YSYEKL come from the germline V gene. V lost 4 bases and J lost 5; bases outside the gene matches: 6. CDR3 length: 14 amino acids.

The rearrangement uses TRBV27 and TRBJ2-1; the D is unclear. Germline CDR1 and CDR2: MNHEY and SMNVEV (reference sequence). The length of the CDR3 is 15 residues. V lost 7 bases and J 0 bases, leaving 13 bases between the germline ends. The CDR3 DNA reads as TGTGCCAGCAAGGCCGAGCCTGACTCCTACAATGAGCAGTTCTTC. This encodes CASKAEPDSYNEQFF.

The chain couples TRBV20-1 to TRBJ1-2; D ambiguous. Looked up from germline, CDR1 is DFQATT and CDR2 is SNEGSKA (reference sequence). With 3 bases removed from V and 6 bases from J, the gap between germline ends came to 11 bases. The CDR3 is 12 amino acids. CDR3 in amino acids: CSASSNLDGYTF. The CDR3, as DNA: TGCAGTGCTAGTTCGAACCTAGATGGCTACACCTTC.

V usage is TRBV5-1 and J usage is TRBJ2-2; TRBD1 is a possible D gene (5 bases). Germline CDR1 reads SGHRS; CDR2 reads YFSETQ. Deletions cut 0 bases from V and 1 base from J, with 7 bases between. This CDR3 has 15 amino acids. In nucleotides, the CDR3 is TGCGCCAGCAGCTTGGACAGGCTGAACACCGGGGAGCTGTTTTTT. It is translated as CASSLDRLNTGELFF.

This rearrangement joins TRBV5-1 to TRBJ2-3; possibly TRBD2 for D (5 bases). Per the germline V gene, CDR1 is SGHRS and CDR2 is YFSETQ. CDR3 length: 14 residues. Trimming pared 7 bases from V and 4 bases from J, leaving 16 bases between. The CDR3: CASSDGVGADTQYF. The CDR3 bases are TGCGCCAGCTCCGACGGGGTTGGAGCAGATACGCAGTATTTT.

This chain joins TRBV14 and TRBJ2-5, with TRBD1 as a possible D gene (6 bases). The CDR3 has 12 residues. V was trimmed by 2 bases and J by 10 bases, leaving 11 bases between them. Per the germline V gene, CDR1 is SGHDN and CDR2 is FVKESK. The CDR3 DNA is TGTGCCAGCAGCCAATATAGGGGGATCCAGTACTTC. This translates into CASSQYRGIQYF.

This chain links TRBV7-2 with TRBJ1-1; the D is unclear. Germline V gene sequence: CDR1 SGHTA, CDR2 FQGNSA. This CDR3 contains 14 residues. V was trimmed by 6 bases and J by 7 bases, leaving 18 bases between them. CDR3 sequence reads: CASRGAGRTVEAFF. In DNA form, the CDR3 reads TGTGCCAGCAGAGGTGCCGGACGGACCGTTGAAGCTTTCTTT.

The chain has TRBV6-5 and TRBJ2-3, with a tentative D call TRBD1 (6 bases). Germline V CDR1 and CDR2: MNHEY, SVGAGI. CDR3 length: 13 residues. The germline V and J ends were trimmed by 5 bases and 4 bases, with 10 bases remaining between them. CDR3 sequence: CASSRDTSDTQYF. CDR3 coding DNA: TGTGCCAGCAGTCGGGACACATCAGATACGCAGTATTTT.

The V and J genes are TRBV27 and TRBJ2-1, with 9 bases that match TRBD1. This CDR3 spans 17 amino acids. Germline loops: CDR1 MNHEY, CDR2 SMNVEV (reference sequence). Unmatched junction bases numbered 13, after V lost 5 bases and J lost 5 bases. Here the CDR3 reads CASSPFQDRGRHNEQFF. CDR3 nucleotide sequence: TGTGCCAGCAGTCCCTTTCAGGACAGGGGAAGACACAATGAGCAGTTCTTC.

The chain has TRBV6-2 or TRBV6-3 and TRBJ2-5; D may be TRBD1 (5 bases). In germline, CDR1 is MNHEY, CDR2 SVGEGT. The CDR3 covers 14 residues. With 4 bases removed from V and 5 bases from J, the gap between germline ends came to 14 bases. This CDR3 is CASSWFQGGETQYF. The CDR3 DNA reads TGTGCCAGCAGTTGGTTTCAGGGTGGGGAGACCCAGTACTTC.

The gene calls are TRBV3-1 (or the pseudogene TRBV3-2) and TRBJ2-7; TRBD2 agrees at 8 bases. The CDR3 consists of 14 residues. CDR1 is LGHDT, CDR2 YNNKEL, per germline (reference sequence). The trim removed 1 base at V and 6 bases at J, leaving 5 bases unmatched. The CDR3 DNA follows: TGTGCCAGCAGCCAAGGTCGCGGGGGGCGCGAGCAGTACTTC. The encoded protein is CASSQGRGGREQYF.

CDR3 bases: TGTGCCAGCTCACCGACAGTTAACTCTGGAAACACCATATATTTT. Translated: CASSPTVNSGNTIYF. The rearrangement joins TRBV18 to TRBJ1-3; a weak D match, TRBD1 (5 bases). The CDR3 length is 15 residues. Germline CDR1 is KGHSH and CDR2 is LQKENI. Trimming took off 3 bases at V and 0 bases at J, with 9 bases between the two ends.

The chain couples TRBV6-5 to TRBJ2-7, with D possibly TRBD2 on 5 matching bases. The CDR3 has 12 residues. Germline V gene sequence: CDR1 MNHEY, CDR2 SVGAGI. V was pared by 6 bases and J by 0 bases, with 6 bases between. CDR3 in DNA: TGTGCCAGCAGGGACTTCTCCTACGAGCAGTACTTC. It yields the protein CASRDFSYEQYF.

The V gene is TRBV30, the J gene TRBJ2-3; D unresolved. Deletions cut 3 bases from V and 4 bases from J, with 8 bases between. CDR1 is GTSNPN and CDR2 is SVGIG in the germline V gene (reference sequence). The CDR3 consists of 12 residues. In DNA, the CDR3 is TGTGCCTGGAGGTCTCTCTCAGATACGCAGTATTTT. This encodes CAWRSLSDTQYF.

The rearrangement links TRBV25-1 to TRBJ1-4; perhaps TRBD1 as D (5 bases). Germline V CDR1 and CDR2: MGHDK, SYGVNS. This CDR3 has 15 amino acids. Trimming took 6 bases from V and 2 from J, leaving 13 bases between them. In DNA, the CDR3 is TGTGCCAGCAGCCCGAGGGGACGGACTAATGAAAAACTGTTTTTT. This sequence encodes CASSPRGRTNEKLFF. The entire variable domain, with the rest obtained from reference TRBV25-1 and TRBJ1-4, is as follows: EADIYQTPRYLVIGTGKKITLECSQTMGHDKMYWYQQDPGMELHLIHYSYGVNSTEKGDLSSESTVSRIRTEHFPLTLESARPSHTSQYLCASSPRGRTNEKLFFGSGTQLSVL.

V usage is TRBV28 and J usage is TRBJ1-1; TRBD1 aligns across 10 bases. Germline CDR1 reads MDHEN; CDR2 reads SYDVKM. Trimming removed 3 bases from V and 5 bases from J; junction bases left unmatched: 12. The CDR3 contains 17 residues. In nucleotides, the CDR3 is TGTGCCAGCAGTTTCCGACAGGGGGCACATGGTAGGACTGAAGCTTTCTTT. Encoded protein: CASSFRQGAHGRTEAFF.

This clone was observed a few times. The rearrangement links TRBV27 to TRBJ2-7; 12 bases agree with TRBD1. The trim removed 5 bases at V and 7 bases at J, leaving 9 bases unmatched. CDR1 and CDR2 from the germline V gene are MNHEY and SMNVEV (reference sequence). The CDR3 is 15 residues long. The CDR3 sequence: CASSPSGQGAGEQYF. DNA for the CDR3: TGTGCCAGCAGTCCCTCGGGACAGGGGGCGGGGGAGCAGTACTTC.

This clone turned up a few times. CDR3 region: CASSPSPGQYNYGYTF. CDR3 nucleotides: TGTGCCAGCAGCCCCAGCCCGGGACAGTATAACTATGGCTACACCTTC. The rearrangement links TRBV3-1 (or the pseudogene TRBV3-2) to TRBJ1-2; TRBD1 aligns across 7 bases. CDR1 is LGHDT, CDR2 YNNKEL, per germline (reference sequence). The J segment lost 1 base and the V segment lost 4 bases, leaving 9 bases of the junction unmatched. This CDR3 has 16 residues.

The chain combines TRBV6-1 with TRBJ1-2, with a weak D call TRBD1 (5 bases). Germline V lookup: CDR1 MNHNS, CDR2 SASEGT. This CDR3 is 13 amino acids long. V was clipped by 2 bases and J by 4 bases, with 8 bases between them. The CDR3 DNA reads TGTGCCAGCAGTGAAACGGGGGGCTATGGCTACACCTTC. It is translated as CASSETGGYGYTF.

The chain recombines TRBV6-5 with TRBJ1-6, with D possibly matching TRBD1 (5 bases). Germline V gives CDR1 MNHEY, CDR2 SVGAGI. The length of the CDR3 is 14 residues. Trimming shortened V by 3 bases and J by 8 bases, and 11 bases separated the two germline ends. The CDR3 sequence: CASSYRTYHSPLHF. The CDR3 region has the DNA TGTGCCAGCAGTTATAGGACATACCATTCACCCCTCCACTTT.

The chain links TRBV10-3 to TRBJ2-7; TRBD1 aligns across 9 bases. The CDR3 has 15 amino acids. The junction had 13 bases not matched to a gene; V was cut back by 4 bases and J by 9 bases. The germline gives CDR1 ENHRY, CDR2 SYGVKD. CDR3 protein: CAISGTSGQGSGQYF. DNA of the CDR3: TGTGCCATCAGTGGCACCTCGGGACAGGGCTCCGGGCAGTACTTC.

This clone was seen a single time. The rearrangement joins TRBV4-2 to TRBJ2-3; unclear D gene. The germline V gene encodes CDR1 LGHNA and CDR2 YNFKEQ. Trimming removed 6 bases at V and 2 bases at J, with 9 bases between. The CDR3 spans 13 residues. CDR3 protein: CASRPASTDTQYF. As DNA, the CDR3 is TGTGCCAGCAGGCCCGCTTCCACAGATACGCAGTATTTT.

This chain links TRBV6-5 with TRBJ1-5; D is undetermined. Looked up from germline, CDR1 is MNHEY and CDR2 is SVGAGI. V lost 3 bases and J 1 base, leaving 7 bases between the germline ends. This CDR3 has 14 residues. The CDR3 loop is CASSYGVSNQPQHF. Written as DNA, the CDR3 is TGTGCCAGCAGTTATGGGGTCAGCAATCAGCCCCAGCATTTT.